Sequencing of this T cell receptor beta chain was carried out in a study of cytomegalovirus exposure and HLA in healthy donors. In the case of this clone: Its antigen is still unknown.

The germline V and J ends were trimmed by 3 bases and 11 bases, with 10 bases remaining between them. The germline V gene encodes CDR1 SNHLY and CDR2 FYNNEI. This CDR3 region has 12 residues. Primers included in the PCR were 60 Vbeta and 13 Jbeta primers. Only in-frame clones appear in the TCRdb table, and some are missing; sequencing was by immunoSEQ multiplex PCR. The table has 60,000 or so clones, approximately 71% seen once. The study, taken as a whole, reports: Usually a TCR sequence was rare, but some public TCRs were found in many donors.

This TCR derives from a man aged 35-49 years in good health and CMV-seropositive. Material for sequencing was PBMCs. The rearrangement joins TRBV2 to TRBJ1-4; D remains ambiguous. Written as DNA, the CDR3 is TGTGCCAGCAGTGACCGTTACAGTAAACTGTTTTTT. Protein: CASSDRYSKLFF.